The sequence of this TCR beta chain was determined in a study of cytomegalovirus exposure and HLA in healthy donors. Everyone who donated was a healthy bone marrow donor. Study findings and constraints: As a later analysis showed, several of the most significant clusters appeared to be linked to common viral pathogens.

PCR involved 60 Vbeta and 13 Jbeta primers. The repertoire was sequenced with immunoSEQ multiplex PCR; TCRdb's copy has only in-frame clones and lacks some. This table has approximately 160,000 clones, about 77% appearing once. Notes on this clone: Its antigen is undetermined.

This TCR was recovered from a male donor in good health and CMV-seropositive. Specimen: PBMCs.

CDR3 sequence: CATQQGNTEAFF. The CDR3 nucleotides read TGTGCCACCCAACAGGGAAACACTGAAGCTTTCTTT. The rearrangement joins TRBV19 to TRBJ1-1, with D possibly TRBD1 on 6 matching bases. CDR1 and CDR2 (germline): LNHDA, SQIVND (reference sequence). The CDR3 runs 12 residues. V was cut by 10 bases and J by 2 bases, with 11 bases left in between.